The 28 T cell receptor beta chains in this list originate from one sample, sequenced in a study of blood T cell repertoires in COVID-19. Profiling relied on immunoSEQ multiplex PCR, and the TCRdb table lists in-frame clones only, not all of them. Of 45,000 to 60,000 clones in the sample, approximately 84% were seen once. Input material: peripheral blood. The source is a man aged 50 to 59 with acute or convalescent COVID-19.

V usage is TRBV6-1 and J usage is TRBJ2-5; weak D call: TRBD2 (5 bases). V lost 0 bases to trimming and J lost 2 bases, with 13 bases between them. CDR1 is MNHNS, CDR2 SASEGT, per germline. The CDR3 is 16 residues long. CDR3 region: CASSEARVKVQETQYF. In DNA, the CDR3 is TGTGCCAGCAGTGAAGCGCGGGTAAAGGTACAAGAGACCCAGTACTTC.

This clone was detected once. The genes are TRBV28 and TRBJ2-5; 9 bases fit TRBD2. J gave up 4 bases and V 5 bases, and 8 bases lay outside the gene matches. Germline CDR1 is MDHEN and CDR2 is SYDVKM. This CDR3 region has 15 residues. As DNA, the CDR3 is TGTGCCAGCAGTCCGGGACTAGCTACGTCAGAGACCCAGTACTTC. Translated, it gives CASSPGLATSETQYF.

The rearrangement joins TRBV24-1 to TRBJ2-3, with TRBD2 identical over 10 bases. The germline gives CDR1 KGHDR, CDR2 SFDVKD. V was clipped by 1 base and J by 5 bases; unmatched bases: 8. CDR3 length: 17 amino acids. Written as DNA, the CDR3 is TGTGCCACCAGTGATTTCGGCCTAGCGGGAGTGGGAGATACGCAGTATTTT. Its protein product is CATSDFGLAGVGDTQYF.

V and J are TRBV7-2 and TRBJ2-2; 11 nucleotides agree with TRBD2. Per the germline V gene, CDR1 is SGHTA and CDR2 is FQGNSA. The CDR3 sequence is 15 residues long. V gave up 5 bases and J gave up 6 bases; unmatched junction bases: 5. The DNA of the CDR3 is TGTGCCAGCAGCATTACTAGCGGGAGTGCCGGGGAGCTGTTTTTT. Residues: CASSITSGSAGELFF.

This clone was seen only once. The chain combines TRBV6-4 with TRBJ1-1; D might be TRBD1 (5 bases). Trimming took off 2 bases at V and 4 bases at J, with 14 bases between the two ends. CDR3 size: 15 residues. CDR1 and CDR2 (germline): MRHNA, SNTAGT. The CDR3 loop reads CASSDDQGRATEAFF. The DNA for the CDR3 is TGTGCCAGCAGTGACGACCAGGGTAGGGCCACTGAAGCTTTCTTT.

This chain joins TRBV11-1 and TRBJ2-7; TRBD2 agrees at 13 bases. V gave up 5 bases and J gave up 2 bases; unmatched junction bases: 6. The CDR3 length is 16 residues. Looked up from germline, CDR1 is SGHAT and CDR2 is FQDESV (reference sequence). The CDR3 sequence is CASSPGTSGITYEQYF. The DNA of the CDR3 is TGTGCCAGCAGCCCGGGGACTAGCGGGATAACCTACGAGCAGTACTTC.

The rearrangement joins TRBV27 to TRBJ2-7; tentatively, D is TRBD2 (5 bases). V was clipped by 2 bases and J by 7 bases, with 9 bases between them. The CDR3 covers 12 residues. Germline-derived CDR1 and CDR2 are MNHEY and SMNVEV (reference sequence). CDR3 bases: TGTGCCAGCAGTTTAATTGGAGGAGAGCAGTACTTC. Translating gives CASSLIGGEQYF.

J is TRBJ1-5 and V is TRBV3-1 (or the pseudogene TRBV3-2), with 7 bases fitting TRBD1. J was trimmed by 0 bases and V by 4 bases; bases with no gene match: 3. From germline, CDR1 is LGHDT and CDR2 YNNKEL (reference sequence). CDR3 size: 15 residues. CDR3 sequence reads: CASSPRQGSNQPQHF. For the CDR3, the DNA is TGTGCCAGCAGCCCCCGACAGGGTAGCAATCAGCCCCAGCATTTT.

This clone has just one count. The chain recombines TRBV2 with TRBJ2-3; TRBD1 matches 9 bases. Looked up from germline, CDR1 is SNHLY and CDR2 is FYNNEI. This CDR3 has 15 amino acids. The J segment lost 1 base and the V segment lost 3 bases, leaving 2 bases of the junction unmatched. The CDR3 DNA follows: TGTGCCAGCAGTGAGAGGACAGGGGGCACAGATACGCAGTATTTT. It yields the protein CASSERTGGTDTQYF.

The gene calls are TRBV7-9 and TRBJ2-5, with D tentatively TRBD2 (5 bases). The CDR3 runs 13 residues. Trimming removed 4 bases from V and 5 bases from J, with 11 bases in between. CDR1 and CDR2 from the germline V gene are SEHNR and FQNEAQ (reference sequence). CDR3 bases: TGTGCCAGCAGCTACACTAGTGGGGAGACCCAGTACTTC. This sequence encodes CASSYTSGETQYF.

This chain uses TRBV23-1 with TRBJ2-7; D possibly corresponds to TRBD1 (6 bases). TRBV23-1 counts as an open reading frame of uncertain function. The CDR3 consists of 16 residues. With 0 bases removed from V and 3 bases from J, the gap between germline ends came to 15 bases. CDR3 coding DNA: TGCGCCAGCAGTCAATCGATCGGGACACTTAGCTACGAGCAGTACTTC. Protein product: CASSQSIGTLSYEQYF.

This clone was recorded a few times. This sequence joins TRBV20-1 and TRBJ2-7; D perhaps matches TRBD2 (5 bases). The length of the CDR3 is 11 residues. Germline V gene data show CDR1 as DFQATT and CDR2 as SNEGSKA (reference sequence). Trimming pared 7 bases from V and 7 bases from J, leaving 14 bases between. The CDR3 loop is CSVTGIGEQYF. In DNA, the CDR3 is TGCAGTGTAACGGGGATCGGGGAGCAGTACTTC.

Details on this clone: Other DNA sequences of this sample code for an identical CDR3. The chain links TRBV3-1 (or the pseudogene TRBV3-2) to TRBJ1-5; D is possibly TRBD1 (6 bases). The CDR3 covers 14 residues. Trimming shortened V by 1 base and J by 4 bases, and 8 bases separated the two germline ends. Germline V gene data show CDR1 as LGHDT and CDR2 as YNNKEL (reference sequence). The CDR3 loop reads CASSQGRGNQPQHF. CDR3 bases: TGTGCCAGCAGCCAAGGAAGGGGGAATCAGCCCCAGCATTTT.

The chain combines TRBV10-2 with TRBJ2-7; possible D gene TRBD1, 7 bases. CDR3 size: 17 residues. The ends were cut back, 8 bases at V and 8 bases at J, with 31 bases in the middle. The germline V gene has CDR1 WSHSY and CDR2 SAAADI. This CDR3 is CASHFLIHWGERGQQYF. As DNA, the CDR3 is TGCGCCAGCCACTTCCTCATCCACTGGGGGGAGAGGGGGCAGCAGTACTTC.

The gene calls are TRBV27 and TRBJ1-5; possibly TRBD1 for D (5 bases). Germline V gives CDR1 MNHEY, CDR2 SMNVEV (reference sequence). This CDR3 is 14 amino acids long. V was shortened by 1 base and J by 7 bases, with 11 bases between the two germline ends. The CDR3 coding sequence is TGTGCCAGCAGTTTATTTCCGGGGGGGCAGCCCCAGCATTTT. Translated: CASSLFPGGQPQHF.

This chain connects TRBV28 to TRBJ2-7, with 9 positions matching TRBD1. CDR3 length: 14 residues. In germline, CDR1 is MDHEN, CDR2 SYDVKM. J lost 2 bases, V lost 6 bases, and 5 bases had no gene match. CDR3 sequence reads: CASRDTGGAYEQYF. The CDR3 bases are TGTGCCAGCAGGGACACAGGGGGCGCCTACGAGCAGTACTTC.

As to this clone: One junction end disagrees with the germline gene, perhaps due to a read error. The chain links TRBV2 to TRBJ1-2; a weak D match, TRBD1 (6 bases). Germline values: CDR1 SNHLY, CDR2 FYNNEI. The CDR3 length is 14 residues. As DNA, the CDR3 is TGTGCCAGCGGTGAGGGGGGGGTTAACTATGGCTACACCTTC. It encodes CASGEGGVNYGYTF.

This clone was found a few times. The CDR3 loop reads CASSQGQGSGNTIYF. The CDR3 coding sequence is TGTGCCAGCAGCCAAGGCCAGGGTTCTGGAAACACCATATATTTT. The chain links TRBV4-2 to TRBJ1-3; possible D gene TRBD1, 5 bases. Germline loops: CDR1 LGHNA, CDR2 YNFKEQ. There are 15 residues in the CDR3. Trimming took 1 base from V and 1 from J, leaving 8 bases between them.

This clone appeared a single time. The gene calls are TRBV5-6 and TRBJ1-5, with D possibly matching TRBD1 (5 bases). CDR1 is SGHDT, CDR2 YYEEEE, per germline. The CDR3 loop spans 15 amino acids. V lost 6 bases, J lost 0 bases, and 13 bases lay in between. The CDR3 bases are TGTGCCAGCACCCGCGGGGGGTATAGCAATCAGCCCCAGCATTTT. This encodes CASTRGGYSNQPQHF. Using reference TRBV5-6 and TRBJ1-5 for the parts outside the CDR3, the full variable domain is DAGVTQSPTHLIKTRGQQVTLRCSPKSGHDTVSWYQQALGQGPQFIFQYYEEEERQRGNFPDRFSGHQFPNYSSELNVNALLLGDSALYLCASTRGGYSNQPQHFGDGTRLSIL.

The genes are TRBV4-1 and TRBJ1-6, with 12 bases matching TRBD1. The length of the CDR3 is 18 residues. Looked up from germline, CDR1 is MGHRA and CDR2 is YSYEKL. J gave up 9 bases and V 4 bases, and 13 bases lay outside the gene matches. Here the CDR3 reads CASSPKGGTGGSTSPLHF. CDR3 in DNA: TGCGCCAGCAGCCCTAAGGGGGGGACAGGGGGCTCTACTTCACCCCTCCACTTT.

Written as DNA, the CDR3 is TGCGCCAGCAGCCAAGGTTGGACTAGCGGCCAATGGGATGAGCAGTTCTTC. It is translated as CASSQGWTSGQWDEQFF. This chain connects TRBV4-1 to TRBJ2-1; 10 bases line up with TRBD2. The CDR3 extends over 17 amino acids. From germline, CDR1 is MGHRA and CDR2 YSYEKL. The V and J ends lost 1 base and 8 bases, in that order; junction bases with no gene match: 11.

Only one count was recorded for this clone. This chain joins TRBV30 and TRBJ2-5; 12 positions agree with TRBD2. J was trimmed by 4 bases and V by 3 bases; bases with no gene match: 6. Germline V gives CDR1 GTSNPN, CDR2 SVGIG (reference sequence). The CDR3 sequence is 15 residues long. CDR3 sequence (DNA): TGTGCCTGGAGCCCCGGACTAGCGGGGCCAGAGACCCAGTACTTC. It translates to CAWSPGLAGPETQYF.

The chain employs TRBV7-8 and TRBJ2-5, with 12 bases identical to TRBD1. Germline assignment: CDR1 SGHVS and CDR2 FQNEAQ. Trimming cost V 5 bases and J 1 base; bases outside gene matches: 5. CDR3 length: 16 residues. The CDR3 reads CASSLLGQGAQETQYF. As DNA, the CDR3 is TGTGCCAGCAGCCTCCTGGGACAGGGGGCCCAAGAGACCCAGTACTTC.

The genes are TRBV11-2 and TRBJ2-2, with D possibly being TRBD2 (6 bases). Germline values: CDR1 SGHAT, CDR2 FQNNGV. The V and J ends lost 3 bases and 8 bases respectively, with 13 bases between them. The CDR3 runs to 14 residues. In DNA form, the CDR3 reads TGTGCCAGCAGCTTTACGTGGGGGGAGGGGGAGCTGTTTTTT. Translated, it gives CASSFTWGEGELFF.

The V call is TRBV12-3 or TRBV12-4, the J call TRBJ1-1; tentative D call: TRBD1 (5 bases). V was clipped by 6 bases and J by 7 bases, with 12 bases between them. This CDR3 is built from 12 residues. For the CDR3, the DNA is TGTGCCAGCAGATACGGGACTCTTGAAGCTTTCTTT. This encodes CASRYGTLEAFF.

Here the CDR3 DNA reads TGTGCCAGCAGTGAAGCTTTAGCGGGAGGATCCTACGAGCAGTACTTC. Translated: CASSEALAGGSYEQYF. V is TRBV6-1 and J is TRBJ2-7, with TRBD2 matching 10 bases. After removal of 0 bases from V and 1 base from J, the junction contained 3 bases not matched to a gene. In germline, CDR1 is MNHNS, CDR2 SASEGT. CDR3 length: 16 amino acids.

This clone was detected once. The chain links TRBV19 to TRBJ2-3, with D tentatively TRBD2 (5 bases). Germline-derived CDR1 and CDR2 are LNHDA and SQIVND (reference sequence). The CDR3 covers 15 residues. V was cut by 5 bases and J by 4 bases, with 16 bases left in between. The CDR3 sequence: CASSQNTGSSDTQYF. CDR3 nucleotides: TGTGCCAGTAGTCAGAATACGGGGAGTTCAGATACGCAGTATTTT.

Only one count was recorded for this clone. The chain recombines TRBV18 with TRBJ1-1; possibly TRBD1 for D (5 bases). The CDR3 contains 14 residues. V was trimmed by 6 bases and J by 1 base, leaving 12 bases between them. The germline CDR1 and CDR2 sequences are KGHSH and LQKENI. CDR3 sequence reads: CASSLGHQNTEAFF. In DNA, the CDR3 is TGTGCCAGCTCCCTTGGACACCAGAACACTGAAGCTTTCTTT.